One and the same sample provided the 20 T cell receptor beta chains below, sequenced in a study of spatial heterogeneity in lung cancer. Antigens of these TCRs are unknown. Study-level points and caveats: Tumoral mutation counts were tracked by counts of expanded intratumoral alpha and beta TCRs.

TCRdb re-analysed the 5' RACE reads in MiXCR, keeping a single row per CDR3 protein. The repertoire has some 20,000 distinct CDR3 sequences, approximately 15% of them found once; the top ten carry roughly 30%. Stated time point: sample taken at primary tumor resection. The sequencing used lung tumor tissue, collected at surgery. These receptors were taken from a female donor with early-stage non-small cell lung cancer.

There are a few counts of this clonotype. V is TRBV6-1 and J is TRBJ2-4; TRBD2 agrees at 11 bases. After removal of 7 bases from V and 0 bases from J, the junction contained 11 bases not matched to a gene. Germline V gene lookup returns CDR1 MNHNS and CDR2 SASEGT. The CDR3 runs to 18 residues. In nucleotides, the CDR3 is TGTGCCAGCAATAAGGCCGGGACTAGCGGACCAGCCAAAAACATTCAGTACTTC. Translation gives CASNKAGTSGPAKNIQYF.

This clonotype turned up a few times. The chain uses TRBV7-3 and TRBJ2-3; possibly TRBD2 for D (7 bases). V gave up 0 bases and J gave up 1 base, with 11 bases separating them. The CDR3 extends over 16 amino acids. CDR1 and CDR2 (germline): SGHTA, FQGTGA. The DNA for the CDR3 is TGTGCCAGCAGCTTAACAACAGGGAGGGGCACAGATACGCAGTATTTT. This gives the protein CASSLTTGRGTDTQYF.

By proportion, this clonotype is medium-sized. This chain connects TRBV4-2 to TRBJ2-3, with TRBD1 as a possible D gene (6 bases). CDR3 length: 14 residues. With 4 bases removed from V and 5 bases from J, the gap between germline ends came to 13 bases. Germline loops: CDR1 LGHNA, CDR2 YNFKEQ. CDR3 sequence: CASSPEPRGDTQYF. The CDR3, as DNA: TGTGCCAGCAGCCCAGAGCCCAGGGGAGATACGCAGTATTTT.

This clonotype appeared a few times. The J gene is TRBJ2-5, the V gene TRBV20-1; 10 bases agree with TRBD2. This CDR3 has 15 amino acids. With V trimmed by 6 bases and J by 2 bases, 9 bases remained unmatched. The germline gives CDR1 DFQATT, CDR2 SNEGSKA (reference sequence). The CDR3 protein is CSAAPPLAGQETQYF. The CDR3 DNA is TGCAGTGCCGCCCCCCCACTAGCGGGACAAGAGACCCAGTACTTC.

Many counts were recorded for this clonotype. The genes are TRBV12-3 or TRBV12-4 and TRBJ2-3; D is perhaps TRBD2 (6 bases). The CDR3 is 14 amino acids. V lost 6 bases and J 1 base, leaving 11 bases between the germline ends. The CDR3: CASSDSGGTDTQYF. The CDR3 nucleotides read TGTGCCAGCAGCGATAGCGGAGGCACAGATACGCAGTATTTT.

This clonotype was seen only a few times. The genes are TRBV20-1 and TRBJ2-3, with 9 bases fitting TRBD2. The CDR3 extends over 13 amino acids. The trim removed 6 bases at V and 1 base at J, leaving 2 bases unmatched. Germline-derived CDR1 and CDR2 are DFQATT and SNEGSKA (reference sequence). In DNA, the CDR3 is TGCAGTGCACGGACTAGCGGCACAGATACGCAGTATTTT. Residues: CSARTSGTDTQYF.

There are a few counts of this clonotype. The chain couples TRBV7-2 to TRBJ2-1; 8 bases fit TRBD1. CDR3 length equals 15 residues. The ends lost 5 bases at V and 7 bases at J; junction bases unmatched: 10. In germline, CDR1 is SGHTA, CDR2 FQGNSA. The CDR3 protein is CASSRDRGIWNEQFF. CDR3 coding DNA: TGTGCCAGCAGCCGCGACAGGGGAATTTGGAATGAGCAGTTCTTC.

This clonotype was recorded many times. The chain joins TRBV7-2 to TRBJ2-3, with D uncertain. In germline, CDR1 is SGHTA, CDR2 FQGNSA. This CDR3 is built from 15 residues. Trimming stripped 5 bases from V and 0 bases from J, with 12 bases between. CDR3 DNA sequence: TGTGCCAGCAGCGGGCTGGCGGCTAGCACAGATACGCAGTATTTT. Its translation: CASSGLAASTDTQYF. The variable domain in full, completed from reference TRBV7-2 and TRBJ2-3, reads GAGVSQSPSNKVTEKGKDVELRCDPISGHTALYWYRQSLGQGLEFLIYFQGNSAPDKSGLPSDRFSAERTGGSVSTLTIQRTQQEDSAVYLCASSGLAASTDTQYFGPGTRLTVL.

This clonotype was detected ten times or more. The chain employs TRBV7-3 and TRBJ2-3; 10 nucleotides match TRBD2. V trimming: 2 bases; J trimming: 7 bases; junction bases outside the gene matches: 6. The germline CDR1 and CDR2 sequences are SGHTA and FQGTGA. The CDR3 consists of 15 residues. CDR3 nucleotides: TGTGCCAGCAGCTTAGGCTCTAGCGGGAGAAATACGCAGTATTTT. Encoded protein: CASSLGSSGRNTQYF.

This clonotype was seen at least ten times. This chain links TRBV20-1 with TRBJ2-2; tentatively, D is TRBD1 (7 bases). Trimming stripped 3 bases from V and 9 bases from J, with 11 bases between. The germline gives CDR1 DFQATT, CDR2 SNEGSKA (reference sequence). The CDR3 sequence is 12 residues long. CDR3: CSASAGQRELFF. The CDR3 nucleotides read TGCAGTGCTAGCGCGGGACAGAGGGAGCTGTTTTTT.

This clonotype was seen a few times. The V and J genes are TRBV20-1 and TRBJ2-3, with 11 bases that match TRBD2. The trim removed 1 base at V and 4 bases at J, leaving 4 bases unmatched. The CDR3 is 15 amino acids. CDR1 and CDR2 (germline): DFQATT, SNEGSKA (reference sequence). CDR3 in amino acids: CSARAASGRSDTQYF. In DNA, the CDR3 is TGCAGTGCTAGAGCGGCTAGCGGGAGGTCAGATACGCAGTATTTT.

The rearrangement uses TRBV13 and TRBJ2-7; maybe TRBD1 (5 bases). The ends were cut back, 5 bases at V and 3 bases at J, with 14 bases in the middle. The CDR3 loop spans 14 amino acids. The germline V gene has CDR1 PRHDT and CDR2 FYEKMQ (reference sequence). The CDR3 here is CASSRTRELYEQYF. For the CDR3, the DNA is TGTGCCAGCAGCAGAACCAGGGAACTCTACGAGCAGTACTTC.

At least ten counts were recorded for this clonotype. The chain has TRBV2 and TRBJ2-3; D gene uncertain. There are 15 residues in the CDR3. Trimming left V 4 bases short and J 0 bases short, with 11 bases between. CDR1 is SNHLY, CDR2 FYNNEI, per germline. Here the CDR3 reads CASSGYGTSTDTQYF. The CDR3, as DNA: TGTGCCAGCAGTGGTTACGGCACTAGCACAGATACGCAGTATTTT.

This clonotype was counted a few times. The CDR3 here is CAIGGTVNTEAFF. DNA of the CDR3: TGTGCCATCGGGGGGACGGTGAACACTGAAGCTTTCTTT. This rearrangement joins TRBV10-3 to TRBJ1-1; D might be TRBD1 (5 bases). The CDR3 has 13 residues. Trimming removed 8 bases at V and 0 bases at J, with 10 bases between. Germline CDR1 and CDR2: ENHRY and SYGVKD.

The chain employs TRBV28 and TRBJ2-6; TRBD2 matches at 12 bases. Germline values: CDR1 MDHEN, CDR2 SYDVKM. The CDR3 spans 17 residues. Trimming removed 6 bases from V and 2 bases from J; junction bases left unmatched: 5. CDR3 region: CASRMTSGSPGANVLTF. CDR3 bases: TGTGCCAGCAGAATGACTAGCGGGAGCCCTGGGGCCAACGTCCTGACTTTC.

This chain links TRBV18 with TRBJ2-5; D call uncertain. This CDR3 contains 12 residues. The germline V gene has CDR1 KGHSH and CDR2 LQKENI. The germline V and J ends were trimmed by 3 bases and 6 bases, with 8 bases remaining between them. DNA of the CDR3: TGTGCCAGCTCACCTAATGAGAAGACCCAGTACTTC. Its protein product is CASSPNEKTQYF.

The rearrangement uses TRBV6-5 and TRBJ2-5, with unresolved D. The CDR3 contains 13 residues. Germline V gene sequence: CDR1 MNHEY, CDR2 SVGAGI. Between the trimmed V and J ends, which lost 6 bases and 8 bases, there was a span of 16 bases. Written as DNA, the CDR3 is TGTGCCAGCAGCCCAGACCCGGCTCGTACCCAGTACTTC. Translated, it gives CASSPDPARTQYF.

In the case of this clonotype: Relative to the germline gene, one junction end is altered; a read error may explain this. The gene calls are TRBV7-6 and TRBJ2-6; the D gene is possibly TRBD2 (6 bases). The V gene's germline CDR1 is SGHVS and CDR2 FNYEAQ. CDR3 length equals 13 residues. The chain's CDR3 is CASSPRGANVPTF. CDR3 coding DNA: TGTGCCAGCAGCCCCCGCGGGGCCAACGTCCCGACTTTC.

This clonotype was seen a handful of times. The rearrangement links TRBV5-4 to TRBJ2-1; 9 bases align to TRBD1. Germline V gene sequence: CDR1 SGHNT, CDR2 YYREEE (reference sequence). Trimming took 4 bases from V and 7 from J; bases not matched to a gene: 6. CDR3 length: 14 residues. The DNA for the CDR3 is TGTGCCAGCAGCAGGACAGGGGATGGGAATGAGCAGTTCTTC. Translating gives CASSRTGDGNEQFF.

The CDR3, as DNA: TGCAGCGTCGGACAGGGGATCTACGAGCAGTACTTC. Translating it yields CSVGQGIYEQYF. The chain uses TRBV29-1 and TRBJ2-7, with 9 nucleotides matching TRBD1. Germline values: CDR1 SQVTM, CDR2 ANQGSEA. This CDR3 is built from 12 residues. V dropped 6 bases and J dropped 3; count of bases not matched to a gene: 3.